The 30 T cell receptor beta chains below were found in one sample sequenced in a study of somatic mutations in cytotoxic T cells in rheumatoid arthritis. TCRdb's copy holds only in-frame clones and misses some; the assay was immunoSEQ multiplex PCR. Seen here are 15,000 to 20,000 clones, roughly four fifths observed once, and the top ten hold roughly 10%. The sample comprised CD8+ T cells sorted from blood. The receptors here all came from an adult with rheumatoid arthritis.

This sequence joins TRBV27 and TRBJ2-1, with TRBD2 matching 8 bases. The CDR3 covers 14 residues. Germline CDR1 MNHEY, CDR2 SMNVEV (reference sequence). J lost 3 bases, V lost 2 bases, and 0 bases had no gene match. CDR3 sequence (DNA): TGTGCCAGCAGTTTAAGCGGGGGCTACAATGAGCAGTTCTTC. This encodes CASSLSGGYNEQFF.

The CDR3: CASSSPGRNTGELFF. The CDR3 region has the DNA TGTGCCAGCAGTTCTCCGGGACGCAACACCGGGGAGCTGTTTTTT. V and J are TRBV28 and TRBJ2-2; D may correspond to TRBD1 or TRBD2 (5 bases each). Trimming removed 4 bases at V and 2 bases at J, with 11 bases between. The CDR3 extends over 15 amino acids. Germline assignment: CDR1 MDHEN and CDR2 SYDVKM.

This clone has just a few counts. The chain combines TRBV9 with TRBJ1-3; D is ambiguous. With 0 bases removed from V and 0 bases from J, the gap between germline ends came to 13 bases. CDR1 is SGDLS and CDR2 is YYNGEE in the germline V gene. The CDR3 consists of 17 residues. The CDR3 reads CASSVEDGTSSGNTIYF. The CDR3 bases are TGTGCCAGCAGCGTAGAGGACGGCACTAGCTCTGGAAACACCATATATTTT.

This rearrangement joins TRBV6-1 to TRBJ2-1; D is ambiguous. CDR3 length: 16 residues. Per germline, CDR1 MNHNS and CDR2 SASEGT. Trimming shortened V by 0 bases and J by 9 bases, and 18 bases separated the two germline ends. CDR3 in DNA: TGTGCCAGCAGTGAAGCCTCCAAAAGGGTAGCAAGTGAGCAGTTCTTC. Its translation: CASSEASKRVASEQFF.

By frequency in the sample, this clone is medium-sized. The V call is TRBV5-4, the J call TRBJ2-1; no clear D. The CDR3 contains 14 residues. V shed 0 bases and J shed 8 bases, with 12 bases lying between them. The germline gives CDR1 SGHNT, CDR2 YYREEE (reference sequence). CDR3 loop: CASSLEAPSDEQFF. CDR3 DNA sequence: TGTGCCAGCAGCTTGGAGGCGCCTTCCGATGAGCAGTTCTTC.

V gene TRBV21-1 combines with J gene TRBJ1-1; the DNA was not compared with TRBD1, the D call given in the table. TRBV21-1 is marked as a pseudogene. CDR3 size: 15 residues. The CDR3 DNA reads TGTGCCAGCAGCTCACGGACAGGCAGCCCCAAGTTAGCTTTCTTT. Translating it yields CASSSRTGSPKLAFF.

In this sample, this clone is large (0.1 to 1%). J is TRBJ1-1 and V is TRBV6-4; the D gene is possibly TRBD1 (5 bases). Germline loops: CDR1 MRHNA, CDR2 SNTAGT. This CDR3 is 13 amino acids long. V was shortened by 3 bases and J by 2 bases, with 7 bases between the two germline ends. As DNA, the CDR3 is TGTGCCAGCAGTGAGGGGGAAAACACTGAAGCTTTCTTT. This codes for CASSEGENTEAFF.

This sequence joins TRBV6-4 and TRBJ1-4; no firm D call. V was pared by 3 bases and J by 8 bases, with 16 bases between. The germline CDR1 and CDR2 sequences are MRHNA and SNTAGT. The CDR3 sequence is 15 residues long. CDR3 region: CASSDIRFDGEKLFF. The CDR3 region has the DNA TGTGCCAGCAGTGATATCAGATTCGATGGGGAAAAACTGTTTTTT.

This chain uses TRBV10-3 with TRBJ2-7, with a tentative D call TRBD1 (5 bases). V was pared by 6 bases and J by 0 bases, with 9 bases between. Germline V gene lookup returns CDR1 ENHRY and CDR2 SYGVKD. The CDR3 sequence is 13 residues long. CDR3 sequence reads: CAIRGPPSYEQYF. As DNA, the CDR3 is TGTGCCATCAGGGGGCCCCCCTCCTACGAGCAGTACTTC.

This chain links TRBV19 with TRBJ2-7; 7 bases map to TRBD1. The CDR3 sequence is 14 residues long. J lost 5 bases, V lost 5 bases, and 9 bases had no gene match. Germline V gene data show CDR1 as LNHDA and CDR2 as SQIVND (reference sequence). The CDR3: CASSPGQWGDEQYF. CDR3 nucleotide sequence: TGTGCCAGTAGTCCGGGACAGTGGGGAGACGAGCAGTACTTC.

The CDR3 nucleotides read TGCAGCGTTGAGGGGCTAGCGGGGGCCTACGAGCAGTACTTC. Its protein is CSVEGLAGAYEQYF. The chain employs TRBV29-1 and TRBJ2-7, with 10 bases aligning to TRBD2. Unmatched junction bases numbered 4, after V lost 3 bases and J lost 2 bases. This CDR3 region has 14 residues. Germline-derived CDR1 and CDR2 are SQVTM and ANQGSEA.

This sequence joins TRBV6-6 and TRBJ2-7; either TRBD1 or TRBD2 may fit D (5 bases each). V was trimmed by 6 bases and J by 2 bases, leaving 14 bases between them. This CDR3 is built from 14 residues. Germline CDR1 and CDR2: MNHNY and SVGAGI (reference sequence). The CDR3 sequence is CASRFGTEPYEQYF. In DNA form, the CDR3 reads TGTGCCAGCAGGTTCGGGACGGAGCCCTACGAGCAGTACTTC.

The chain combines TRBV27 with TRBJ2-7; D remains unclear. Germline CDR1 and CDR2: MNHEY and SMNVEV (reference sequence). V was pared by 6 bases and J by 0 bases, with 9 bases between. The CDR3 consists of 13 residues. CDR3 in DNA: TGTGCCAGCAGGGCGGAAAGCTCCTACGAGCAGTACTTC. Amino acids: CASRAESSYEQYF.

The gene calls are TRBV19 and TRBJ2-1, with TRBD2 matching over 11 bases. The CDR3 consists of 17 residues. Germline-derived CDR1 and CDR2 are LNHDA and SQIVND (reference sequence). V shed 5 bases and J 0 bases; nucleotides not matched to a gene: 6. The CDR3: CASSLRLAGSSYNEQFF. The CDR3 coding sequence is TGTGCCAGTAGTCTCCGACTAGCGGGGAGCTCCTACAATGAGCAGTTCTTC.

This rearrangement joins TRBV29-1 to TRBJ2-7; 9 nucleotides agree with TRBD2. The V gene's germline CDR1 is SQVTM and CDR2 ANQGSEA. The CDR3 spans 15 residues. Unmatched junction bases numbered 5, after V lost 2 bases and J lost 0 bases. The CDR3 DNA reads TGCAGCGTTGAAATGTGGCGGGGGGGCTCCTACGAGCAGTACTTC. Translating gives CSVEMWRGGSYEQYF.

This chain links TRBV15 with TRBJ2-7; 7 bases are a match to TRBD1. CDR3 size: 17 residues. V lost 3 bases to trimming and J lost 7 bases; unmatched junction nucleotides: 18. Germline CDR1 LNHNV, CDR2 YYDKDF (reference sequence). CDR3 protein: CATSSVSPRQGVGEQYF. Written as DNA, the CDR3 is TGTGCCACCAGCAGCGTTTCCCCGAGGCAGGGGGTTGGGGAGCAGTACTTC.

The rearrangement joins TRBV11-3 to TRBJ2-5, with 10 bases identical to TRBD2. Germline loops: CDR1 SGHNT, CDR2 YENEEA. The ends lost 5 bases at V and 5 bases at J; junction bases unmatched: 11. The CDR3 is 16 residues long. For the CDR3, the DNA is TGTGCCAGCAGCCCCAGACTAGCGGGCAAAGGGGAGACCCAGTACTTC. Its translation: CASSPRLAGKGETQYF.

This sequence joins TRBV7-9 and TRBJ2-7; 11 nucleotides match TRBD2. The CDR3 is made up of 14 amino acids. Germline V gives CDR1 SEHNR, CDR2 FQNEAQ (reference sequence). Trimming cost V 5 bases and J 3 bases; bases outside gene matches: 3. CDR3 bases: TGTGCCAGCAGCGCCGGACTAGCGGGCTACGAGCAGTACTTC. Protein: CASSAGLAGYEQYF.

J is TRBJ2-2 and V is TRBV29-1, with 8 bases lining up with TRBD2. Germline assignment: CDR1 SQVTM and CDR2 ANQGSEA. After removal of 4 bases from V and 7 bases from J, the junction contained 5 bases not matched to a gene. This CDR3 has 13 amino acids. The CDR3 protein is CSVGRGAVGELFF. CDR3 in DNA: TGCAGCGTTGGGCGGGGGGCTGTCGGGGAGCTGTTTTTT.

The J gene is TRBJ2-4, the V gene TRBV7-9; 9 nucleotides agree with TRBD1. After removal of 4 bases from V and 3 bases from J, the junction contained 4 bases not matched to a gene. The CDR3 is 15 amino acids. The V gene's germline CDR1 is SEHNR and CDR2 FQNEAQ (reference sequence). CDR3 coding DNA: TGTGCCAGCAGCTGGGACAGGGAGGACAAAAACATTCAGTACTTC. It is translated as CASSWDREDKNIQYF.

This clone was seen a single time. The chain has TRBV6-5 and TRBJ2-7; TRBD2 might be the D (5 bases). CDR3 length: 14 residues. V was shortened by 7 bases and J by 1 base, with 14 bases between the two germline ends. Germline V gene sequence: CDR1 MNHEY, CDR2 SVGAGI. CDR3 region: CASKGDGVSYEQYF. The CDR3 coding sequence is TGTGCCAGCAAAGGAGACGGGGTTTCCTACGAGCAGTACTTC.

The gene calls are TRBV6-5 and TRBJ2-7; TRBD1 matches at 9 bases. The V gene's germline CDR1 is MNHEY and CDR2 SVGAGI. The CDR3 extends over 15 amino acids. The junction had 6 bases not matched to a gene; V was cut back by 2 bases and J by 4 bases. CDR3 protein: CASSYPGQGLYEQYF. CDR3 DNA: TGTGCCAGCAGTTACCCCGGACAGGGGTTATACGAGCAGTACTTC.

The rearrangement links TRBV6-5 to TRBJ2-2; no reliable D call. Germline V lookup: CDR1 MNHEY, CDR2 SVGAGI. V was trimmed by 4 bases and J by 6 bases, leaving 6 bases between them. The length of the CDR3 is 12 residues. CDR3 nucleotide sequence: TGTGCCAGCAGTTTTGGGGCCGGGGAGCTGTTTTTT. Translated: CASSFGAGELFF.

The CDR3, as DNA: TGCACCAGCAGCCAAGAACGGGTCGAGGGTAGGGAAGACTATGGCTACACCTTC. Translated: CTSSQERVEGREDYGYTF. The chain carries TRBV1 and TRBJ1-2. TRBV1 represents a pseudogene. This CDR3 has 18 amino acids.

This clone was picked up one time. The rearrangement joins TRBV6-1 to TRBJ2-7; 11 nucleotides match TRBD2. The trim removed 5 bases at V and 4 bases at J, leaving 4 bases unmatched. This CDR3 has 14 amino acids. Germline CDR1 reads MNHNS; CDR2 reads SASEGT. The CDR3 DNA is TGTGCCAGCAGTTTACTAGCGGGAGAATACGAGCAGTACTTC. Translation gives CASSLLAGEYEQYF.

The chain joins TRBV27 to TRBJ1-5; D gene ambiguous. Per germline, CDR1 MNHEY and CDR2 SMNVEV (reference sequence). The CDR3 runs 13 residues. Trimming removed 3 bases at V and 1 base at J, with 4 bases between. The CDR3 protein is CASSFYSNQPQHF. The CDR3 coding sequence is TGTGCCAGCAGTTTTTACAGCAATCAGCCCCAGCATTTT.

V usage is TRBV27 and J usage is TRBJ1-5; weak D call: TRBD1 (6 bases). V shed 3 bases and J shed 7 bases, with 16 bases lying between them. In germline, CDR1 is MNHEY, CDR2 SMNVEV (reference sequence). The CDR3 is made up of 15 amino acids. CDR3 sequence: CASSLLGAQGQPQHF. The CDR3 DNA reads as TGTGCCAGCAGTTTGCTGGGGGCGCAGGGACAGCCCCAGCATTTT.

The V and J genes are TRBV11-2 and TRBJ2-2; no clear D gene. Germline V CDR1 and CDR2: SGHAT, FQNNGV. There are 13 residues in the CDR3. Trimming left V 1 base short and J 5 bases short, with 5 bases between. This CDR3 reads CASSLGVTGELFF. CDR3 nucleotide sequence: TGTGCCAGCAGCTTAGGTGTGACCGGGGAGCTGTTTTTT. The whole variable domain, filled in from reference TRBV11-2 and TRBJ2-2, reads EAGVAQSPRYKIIEKRQSVAFWCNPISGHATLYWYQQILGQGPKLLIQFQNNGVVDDSQLPKDRFSAERLKGVDSTLKIQPAKLEDSAVYLCASSLGVTGELFFGEGSRLTVL.

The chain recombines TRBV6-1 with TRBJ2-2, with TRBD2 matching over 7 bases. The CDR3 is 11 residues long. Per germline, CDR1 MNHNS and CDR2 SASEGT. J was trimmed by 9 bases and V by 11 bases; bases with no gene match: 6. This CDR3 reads CAVGRVRELFF. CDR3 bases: TGTGCCGTAGGGAGGGTGCGGGAGCTGTTTTTT.

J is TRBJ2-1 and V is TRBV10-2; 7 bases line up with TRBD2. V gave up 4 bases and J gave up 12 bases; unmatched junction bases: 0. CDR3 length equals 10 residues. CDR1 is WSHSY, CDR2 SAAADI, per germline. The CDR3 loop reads CASSGEGQFF. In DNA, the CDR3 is TGCGCCAGCAGTGGGGAGGGGCAGTTCTTC.